This T cell receptor (beta chain) was obtained from a study of blood T cell repertoires in COVID-19 (dated by TCRdb to 2018 to 2020). A note on the overall study: Samples from collaborators originated in the United States, Italy and Spain and spanned both the acute and convalescent phases of COVID-19. A freely available public database, intended as a resource for researchers studying the immune response to SARS-CoV-2, is where the repertoires were released. Where HLA class I and class II types were available, the types were taken from metadata supplied by the sample provider, not from assay-based typing. The samples were drawn from the first 160 participants of the ongoing ImmuneRACE study and from 1,254 subjects provided by 6 global collaborators. Subjects who had been exposed to COVID-19, were actively infected with it, or had recovered from it provided the deeply sampled blood TCRbeta repertoires that made up the dataset. Nearly every sample came with metadata listing a de-identified subject ID, COVID-19 status, age in years and sex. The prospective study material was composed of cDNA or gDNA derived from T cells, B-cell-depleted T cells, or PBMCs. General findings and caveats noted by the study authors: The amount of clinical and demographic metadata varied by source and participant and was provided uncurated.

To note about this clone: No cognate antigen has been identified for it. No quality values exist for individual bases; no much larger clone is one base distant.

The junction shows trimming of 1 base on V and 2 bases on J, and the gene matches do not reach 5 bases of it. CDR1 and CDR2 are read off the germline V gene as SGHAT and FQNNGV. The CDR3 holds 16 amino acids from the cysteine to the phenylalanine. Left in the record is the CDR3 DNA by itself, 48 bases read in frame from the first base. Each collaborating institution followed its own protocols to collect whole blood in K2EDTA tubes. For TCRbeta analysis, collaborators shipped samples in one of three forms: frozen whole blood, isolated PBMCs, or DNA extracted from either of those sample types. TCRbeta CDR3 regions were amplified from genomic DNA using the immunoSEQ Assay, a bias-controlled multiplex PCR. Processing in the source paper ran as follows. The number of nucleated cells in each sample was estimated from the amplification of reference gene primers within the assay. Sequence reads were collapsed and filtered to measure the absolute abundance of every unique TCRbeta CDR3 rearrangement. For each sample, productive Simpson clonality was calculated as the square root of Simpson's diversity index over productive rearrangements. TCRdb's version of the immuneACCESS table is confined to in-frame rearrangements and falls short of the full clone set. An unresolved V gene accounts for under half of the shortfall where checked; the remainder is of unknown origin. Clone size and the V and J calls come from that table; the DNA yielded D and trimming. The sample table holds roughly 69,000 clones, of which 88% were seen once. Approximately 5% of the sample belongs to the ten largest clones.

Recombination joined TRBV11-2 with TRBJ2-5, and 9 junction bases match TRBD1. This receptor was identified in a human donor in a cohort sampled during active COVID-19. The sample was peripheral blood. In nucleotides, the sequence is TGTGCCAGCAGCTTAGCCCGGGACAGGGTTCAAGAGACCCAGTACTTC. This sequence encodes CASSLARDRVQETQYF.